This T cell receptor beta chain was recorded in a study of graft-versus-host responses after intestinal transplantation. About the research overall: Multivisceral, liver-intestinal, or isolated intestinal transplants were performed in recipients. All recipients were given anti-thymocyte globulin induction, and tacrolimus and steroids were then administered for around three years.

The method was immunoSEQ multiplex PCR; TCRdb's version includes in-frame clones alone and lacks a portion of them. The data contain tens of thousands of clones, around 90% of them singletons. V was clipped by 1 base and J by 4 bases, with 7 bases between them. CDR3 size: 13 residues. Germline CDR1 is MGHRA and CDR2 is YSYEKL. Lymphocytes (intraepithelial and lamina propria) were released by processing the graft tissue. The material was ileum tissue, obtained 350 to 400 days after transplant. The V call is TRBV4-1, the J call TRBJ1-2; D perhaps matches TRBD1 (6 bases). The TCR sequence derives from a human patient who received an intestinal transplant, so some T cells may come from the graft donor. The CDR3 DNA sequence: TGCGCCAGCAGCCAAGCGACAGGCTATGGCTACACCTTC. This encodes CASSQATGYGYTF.